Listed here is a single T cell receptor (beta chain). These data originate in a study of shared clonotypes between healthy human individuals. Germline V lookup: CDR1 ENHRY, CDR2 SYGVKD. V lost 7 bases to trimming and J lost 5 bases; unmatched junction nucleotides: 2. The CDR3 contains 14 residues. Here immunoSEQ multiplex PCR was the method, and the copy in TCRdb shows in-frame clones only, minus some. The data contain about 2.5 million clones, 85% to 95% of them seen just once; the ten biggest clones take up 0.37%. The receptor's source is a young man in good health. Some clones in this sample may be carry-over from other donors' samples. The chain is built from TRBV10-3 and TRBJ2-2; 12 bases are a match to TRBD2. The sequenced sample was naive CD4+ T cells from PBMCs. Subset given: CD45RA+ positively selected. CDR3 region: CAITTSGRTGELFF. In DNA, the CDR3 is TGTGCCATCACGACTAGCGGGAGAACCGGGGAGCTGTTTTTT.